This T cell receptor beta chain stems from a study of cytomegalovirus exposure and HLA in healthy donors. Overall study results and limits: Cytomegalovirus-associated status was assigned to approximately 160 TCR beta chains. Cytomegalovirus status was reportedly diagnosed by the classifier with high specificity and sensitivity.

Using immunoSEQ multiplex PCR, the repertoire was profiled, and TCRdb retains in-frame clones only, with some absent. The table has some 66,000 clones, 95% to 98% seen once. In regard to this clone: Its target is not known.

V lost 8 bases to trimming and J lost 1 base, with 17 bases between them. CDR3 length equals 15 residues. Per germline, CDR1 MGHRA and CDR2 YSYEKL. Among the 110 or so subjects of the validation cohort, separate from the roughly 670-subject first cohort, were the donors. Sequenced input: PBMCs. This receptor was taken from a woman between 18 and 29 years old in good health and CMV-seropositive. V gene TRBV4-1 combines with J gene TRBJ1-1; D possibly corresponds to TRBD1 (6 bases). The CDR3 region is CASREPGTTNTEAFF. CDR3 bases: TGCGCCAGCCGAGAACCAGGGACAACGAACACTGAAGCTTTCTTT.